This entry lists 13 T cell receptor beta chains sequenced from one sample in a study of blood T cell repertoires in COVID-19. Measured with immunoSEQ multiplex PCR; TCRdb has only the in-frame clones, and not every one. This table holds a few hundred thousand clones, roughly four fifths found once. Sequenced material: PBMCs or T cells enriched from blood (not recorded which). These TCRs come from a woman in her forties or fifties who had recovered from COVID-19.

This chain links TRBV7-9 with TRBJ2-1, with 11 bases aligning to TRBD2. The CDR3 has 16 residues. Trimming at V came to 2 bases and at J to 4 bases, leaving 4 bases not matched to a gene. The germline gives CDR1 SEHNR, CDR2 FQNEAQ (reference sequence). The CDR3 loop reads CASSLLAGGKYNEQFF. The CDR3 DNA is TGTGCCAGCAGCTTATTAGCGGGGGGGAAATACAATGAGCAGTTCTTC.

The sample holds a few counts of this clone. The chain joins TRBV9 to TRBJ1-1; 8 bases map to TRBD1. Germline V lookup: CDR1 SGDLS, CDR2 YYNGEE. This CDR3 has 16 amino acids. J gave up 7 bases and V 0 bases, and 11 bases lay outside the gene matches. The CDR3 loop reads CASSVGTGLGSSEAFF. CDR3 sequence (DNA): TGTGCCAGCAGCGTAGGGACAGGGTTGGGGTCAAGTGAAGCTTTCTTT.

V is TRBV10-3 and J is TRBJ2-2; tentative D call: TRBD1 (7 bases). Per the germline V gene, CDR1 is ENHRY and CDR2 is SYGVKD. Between the trimmed V and J ends, which lost 8 bases and 5 bases, there was a span of 21 bases. The CDR3 consists of 16 residues. Here the CDR3 reads CAISSRGQGGTGELFF. The DNA for the CDR3 is TGTGCCATCTCCTCACGAGGGCAGGGGGGTACCGGGGAGCTGTTTTTT.

J is TRBJ1-1 and V is TRBV2, with a weak D call TRBD1 (6 bases). V was trimmed by 6 bases and J by 6 bases, leaving 17 bases between them. This CDR3 has 14 residues. Germline CDR1 and CDR2: SNHLY and FYNNEI. The CDR3 is CASRQQGTLSEAFF. DNA for the CDR3: TGTGCCAGCAGGCAACAGGGAACTTTATCTGAAGCTTTCTTT.

CDR3 in amino acids: CASSEWGGGRQETQYF. CDR3 sequence (DNA): TGCGCCAGCAGCGAGTGGGGGGGCGGTCGGCAAGAGACCCAGTACTTC. This chain uses TRBV5-1 with TRBJ2-5; D perhaps matches TRBD2 (7 bases). This CDR3 has 16 residues. V lost 4 bases, J lost 2 bases, and 18 bases lay in between. The germline V gene has CDR1 SGHRS and CDR2 YFSETQ. The full variable domain, rest sourced from reference TRBV5-1 and TRBJ2-5, is KAGVTQTPRYLIKTRGQQVTLSCSPISGHRSVSWYQQTPGQGLQFLFEYFSETQRNKGNFPGRFSGRQFSNSRSEMNVSTLELGDSALYLCASSEWGGGRQETQYFGPGTRLLVL.

The chain recombines TRBV6-5 with TRBJ1-4; TRBD1 is a possible D gene (5 bases). V lost 5 bases and J 6 bases, leaving 13 bases between the germline ends. The CDR3 loop spans 14 amino acids. Per germline, CDR1 MNHEY and CDR2 SVGAGI. The CDR3 sequence is CASSQWQGDEKLFF. In nucleotides, the CDR3 is TGTGCCAGCAGTCAATGGCAGGGCGATGAAAAACTGTTTTTT.

There are a few counts of this clone. V usage is TRBV6-5 and J usage is TRBJ1-2; TRBD1 agrees at 7 bases. The CDR3 runs to 13 residues. In germline, CDR1 is MNHEY, CDR2 SVGAGI. V gave up 8 bases and J gave up 8 bases; unmatched junction bases: 11. CDR3 DNA: TGTGCCAGCGCGCCTATTACAGGGGACGGCTACACCTTC. This sequence encodes CASAPITGDGYTF.

The V and J genes are TRBV5-1 and TRBJ1-5; D possibly corresponds to TRBD1 (5 bases). Looked up from germline, CDR1 is SGHRS and CDR2 is YFSETQ. V was pared by 0 bases and J by 4 bases, with 8 bases between. The CDR3 loop spans 14 amino acids. The CDR3 region is CASSLAGQNQPQHF. The CDR3 DNA is TGCGCCAGCAGCTTGGCAGGGCAAAATCAGCCCCAGCATTTT.

The J gene is TRBJ2-4, the V gene TRBV9, with TRBD2 as a possible D gene (5 bases). The CDR3 is 14 residues long. V lost 3 bases, J lost 0 bases, and 7 bases lay in between. Germline CDR1 is SGDLS and CDR2 is YYNGEE. CDR3 bases: TGTGCCAGCAGCGCCGGGATAGCCAAAAACATTCAGTACTTC. This translates into CASSAGIAKNIQYF. Supplemented by reference TRBV9 and TRBJ2-4, the full variable domain reads DSGVTQTPKHLITATGQRVTLRCSPRSGDLSVYWYQQSLDQGLQFLIQYYNGEERAKGNILERFSAQQFPDLHSELNLSSLELGDSALYFCASSAGIAKNIQYFGAGTRLSVL.

The chain employs TRBV7-2 and TRBJ1-1; 7 positions match TRBD1. Germline V gene data show CDR1 as SGHTA and CDR2 as FQGNSA. The CDR3 runs to 13 residues. Germline trimming cut 4 bases from V and 2 bases from J; bases unmatched to any gene: 1. CDR3 sequence reads: CASSWTGNTEAFF. The CDR3 region has the DNA TGTGCCAGCAGCTGGACAGGCAACACTGAAGCTTTCTTT.

The chain is built from TRBV27 and TRBJ1-2; no reliable D call. CDR3 size: 15 residues. Between the trimmed V and J ends, which lost 4 bases and 4 bases, there was a span of 16 bases. Germline V lookup: CDR1 MNHEY, CDR2 SMNVEV (reference sequence). Here the CDR3 DNA reads TGTGCCAGCAGTTCCCCCGGGGAGGCGGCCTATGGCTACACCTTC. Translated: CASSSPGEAAYGYTF.

This chain links TRBV5-8 with TRBJ1-3; D possibly corresponds to TRBD1 (6 bases). The CDR3 contains 15 residues. The germline V gene encodes CDR1 SGHTS and CDR2 YDEGEE. The ends were cut back, 3 bases at V and 2 bases at J, with 12 bases in the middle. The CDR3 is CASSSQGRTGNTIYF. The CDR3 coding sequence is TGTGCCAGCAGCTCCCAGGGGAGAACTGGAAACACCATATATTTT.

The chain has TRBV2 and TRBJ2-7; maybe TRBD2 (6 bases). Germline lookup yields CDR1 SNHLY and CDR2 FYNNEI. CDR3 length: 13 amino acids. Trimming shortened V by 1 base and J by 7 bases, and 11 bases separated the two germline ends. DNA of the CDR3: TGTGCCAGCAGTGAAGGACCAGGAGGGGAGCAGTACTTC. It encodes CASSEGPGGEQYF.